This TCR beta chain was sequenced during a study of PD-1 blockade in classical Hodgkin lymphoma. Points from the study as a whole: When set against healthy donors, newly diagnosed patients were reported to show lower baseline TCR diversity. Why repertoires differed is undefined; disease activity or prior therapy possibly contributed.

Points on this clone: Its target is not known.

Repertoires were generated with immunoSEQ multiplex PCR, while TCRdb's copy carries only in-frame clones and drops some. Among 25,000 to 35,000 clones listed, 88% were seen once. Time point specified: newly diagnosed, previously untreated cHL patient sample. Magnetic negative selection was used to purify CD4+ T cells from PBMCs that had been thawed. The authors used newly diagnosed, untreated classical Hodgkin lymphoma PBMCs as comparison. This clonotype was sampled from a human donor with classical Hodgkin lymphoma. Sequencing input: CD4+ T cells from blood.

The CDR3 region is CASSIGSGYEQYV. The CDR3 nucleotides read TGTGCCAGCTCAATTGGGAGCGGGTACGAGCAGTACGTC. The chain joins TRBV18 to TRBJ2-7, with D maybe TRBD2 (6 bases). The CDR3 is 13 residues long. V shed 5 bases and J shed 4 bases, with 12 bases lying between them. Germline V gene data show CDR1 as KGHSH and CDR2 as LQKENI.